Listed below are T cell receptor beta chains from one sample, sequenced in a study of beta chain features in type 1 diabetes. The data were produced by immunoSEQ multiplex PCR, yet TCRdb's version contains in-frame clones alone and is incomplete. Altogether about 230,000 clones are present, 16% being singletons, with the ten largest covering 0.085%. Sequenced material: naive CD4+ T cells from blood. The origin of the receptors is a man aged 30 to 45 with type 1 diabetes. CDR3s include the opening cysteine and the closing phenylalanine or tryptophan. D genes are given only for firm matches. Expanded clones are given a class, and other clones once, few, many or no size at all.

D	size	length	V	J	DNA	CDR3
NA	once	13	TRBV6-6	TRBJ2-1	TGTGCCAGCAGCCTTGGATATTACAATGAGCAGTTCTTC	CASSLGYYNEQFF
NA	few	14	TRBV7-9	TRBJ1-2	TGTGCCAGCAGCTTTTCCCCGGGCTCAGGGGGCTACACCTTC	CASSFSPGSGGYTF
NA	few	12	TRBV30	TRBJ2-7	TGTGCCTGGAGTGTACTTAAATACGAGCAGTACTTC	CAWSVLKYEQYF
NA	NA	13	TRBV15	TRBJ1-1	TGTGCCACCAGCAAGGTCCCGGGCACTGAAGCTTTCTTT	CATSKVPGTEAFF
NA	NA	14	TRBV10-3	TRBJ2-1	TGTGCCATCAGTGAGAGGGATTCCTACAATGAGCAGTTCTTC	CAISERDSYNEQFF
NA	NA	13	TRBV4-2	TRBJ2-3	TGTGCCAGCAGCCAAGATGCAGCAGATACGCAGTATTTT	CASSQDAADTQYF
TRBD2	NA	17	TRBV13	TRBJ2-7	TGTGCCAGCAGCTCCGGGACTAGCGGGTTCAGCTCCTACGAGCAGTACTTC	CASSSGTSGFSSYEQYF
TRBD2	NA	17	TRBV11-2	TRBJ2-3	TGTGCCAGCAGCTTGCTAGCGGGGGCCTCGGGCACAGATACGCAGTATTTT	CASSLLAGASGTDTQYF
TRBD1	NA	17	TRBV15	TRBJ2-2	TGTGCCACCAGCAGAGATAGTCAGGGGGCGAACACCGGGGAGCTGTTTTTT	CATSRDSQGANTGELFF
TRBD1	few	18	TRBV5-1	TRBJ2-7	TGCGCCAGCAGCTTGGGGGGACAGAGAACAACCCTATCCTACGAGCAGTACTTC	CASSLGGQRTTLSYEQYF
NA	NA	16	TRBV13	TRBJ2-1	TGTGCCAGCAGCTTAGCGGGGTCGCAGGTGAGGAATGAGCAGTTCTTC	CASSLAGSQVRNEQFF
NA	NA	12	TRBV7-9	TRBJ1-1	TGTGCCAGCAGTCCAATGAACACTGAAGCTTTCTTT	CASSPMNTEAFF